These 29 T cell receptor beta chains were all obtained from the same sample, sequenced in a study of CD8 T cells in Susac syndrome. RNA was extracted with the RNeasy kit, and a quantity of about 0.45 to 1 ug was reverse transcribed using random hexamers. TCRdb itself ran the immunoSEQ multiplex PCR reads through MiXCR, one entry per CDR3 protein. The sample has almost 450,000 distinct CDR3 sequences; more than 80% are singletons. Sequences were obtained from CD8+ T cells from PBMCs. Receptor source: a human donor with multiple sclerosis.

The rearrangement uses TRBV5-5 and TRBJ2-3, with a tentative D call TRBD2 (6 bases). The CDR3 length is 15 residues. CDR1 and CDR2 from the germline V gene are SGHKS and YYEKEE (reference sequence). Deletions cut 5 bases from V and 4 bases from J, with 17 bases between. The CDR3 coding sequence is TGTGCCAGCAGTCCCGGATCGGGAGACTCAGATACGCAGTATTTT. It specifies CASSPGSGDSDTQYF.

V gene TRBV4-1 combines with J gene TRBJ2-7, with 9 bases aligning to TRBD1. CDR3 length: 19 residues. The trim removed 1 base at V and 0 bases at J, leaving 13 bases unmatched. Looked up from germline, CDR1 is MGHRA and CDR2 is YSYEKL. In nucleotides, the CDR3 is TGCGCCAGCAGCCAAGGGACAGGGGACCTGTCAACCTCCTCCTACGAGCAGTACTTC. It specifies CASSQGTGDLSTSSYEQYF.

V gene TRBV12-3 or TRBV12-4 combines with J gene TRBJ2-3; D possibly uses TRBD1 or TRBD2 (5 bases each). Trimming took off 3 bases at V and 2 bases at J, with 21 bases between the two ends. The CDR3 loop spans 18 amino acids. CDR3 in DNA: TGTGCCAGCAGTTTTCCCGGGACCCCCTTCCAGGTCACAGATACGCAGTATTTT. Protein product: CASSFPGTPFQVTDTQYF.

This clonotype showed up just once. V gene TRBV4-1 combines with J gene TRBJ1-1; D is unclear. With 4 bases removed from V and 5 bases from J, the gap between germline ends came to 11 bases. This CDR3 spans 13 amino acids. Germline V gives CDR1 MGHRA, CDR2 YSYEKL. CDR3 DNA: TGCGCCAGCAGCCCTACTAAGGCTACTGAAGCTTTCTTT. Amino acid sequence: CASSPTKATEAFF.

J is TRBJ1-1 and V is TRBV21-1; the table names TRBD1, a call not compared with the DNA. TRBV21-1 is noted as a pseudogene. The CDR3 contains 14 residues. CDR3 DNA sequence: TGTGCCAGCAGACATGCAGGGATGAACACTGAAGCTTTCTTT. The encoded protein is CASRHAGMNTEAFF.

This chain links TRBV12-3 or TRBV12-4 with TRBJ2-1; 9 bases are a match to TRBD2. V lost 3 bases, J lost 4 bases, and 4 bases stayed unmatched. The CDR3 is 15 residues long. The CDR3 region is CASSLSSGGYNEQFF. As DNA, the CDR3 is TGTGCCAGCAGTTTGAGTAGCGGGGGTTACAATGAGCAGTTCTTC.

The chain recombines TRBV28 with TRBJ1-6; D remains unclear. Germline CDR1 reads MDHEN; CDR2 reads SYDVKM. The CDR3 extends over 14 amino acids. The V end lost 7 bases, the J end lost 4 bases, and 11 bases lay between the germline ends. CDR3 amino acids: CASTNDGYNSPLHF. The DNA for the CDR3 is TGTGCCAGCACCAACGACGGATATAATTCACCCCTCCACTTT. Using reference TRBV28 and TRBJ1-6 for the parts outside the CDR3, the full variable domain is DVKVTQSSRYLVKRTGEKVFLECVQDMDHENMFWYRQDPGLGLRLIYFSYDVKMKEKGDIPEGYSVSREKKERFSLILESASTNQTSMYLCASTNDGYNSPLHFGNGTRLTVT.

This rearrangement joins TRBV7-2 to TRBJ2-5; 12 bases line up with TRBD2. Trimming took 4 bases from V and 7 from J; bases not matched to a gene: 7. The CDR3 length is 15 residues. From germline, CDR1 is SGHTA and CDR2 FQGNSA. CDR3 DNA: TGTGCCAGCAGCTCGGGACTAGCGGGTACCTGGACCCAGTACTTC. Translated: CASSSGLAGTWTQYF.

The chain has TRBV4-1 and TRBJ2-4, with D uncertain. Trimming took off 2 bases at V and 4 bases at J, with 3 bases between the two ends. Germline values: CDR1 MGHRA, CDR2 YSYEKL. The CDR3 runs to 12 residues. As DNA, the CDR3 is TGCGCCAGCAGCCAACCAAAAAACATTCAGTACTTC. Protein: CASSQPKNIQYF.

The chain is built from TRBV7-8 and TRBJ1-1; D perhaps matches TRBD1 (5 bases). Germline CDR1 SGHVS, CDR2 FQNEAQ. The CDR3 is 14 amino acids. V lost 5 bases to trimming and J lost 6 bases, with 16 bases between them. CDR3 sequence (DNA): TGTGCCAGCAGCCAATTTGTGGGGCGCGCTGAAGCTTTCTTT. It specifies CASSQFVGRAEAFF.

This clonotype appeared a few times. V usage is TRBV19 and J usage is TRBJ2-1; D is undetermined. The CDR3 spans 11 residues. In germline, CDR1 is LNHDA, CDR2 SQIVND (reference sequence). Between the trimmed V and J ends, which lost 5 bases and 4 bases, there was a span of 3 bases. The CDR3 DNA is TGTGCCAGTAGTGTGTACAATGAGCAGTTCTTC. Translation: CASSVYNEQFF.

This clonotype showed up just once. The chain employs TRBV6-5 and TRBJ1-2; the D gene is possibly TRBD1 (5 bases). CDR3 size: 11 residues. V gave up 8 bases and J gave up 8 bases, with 12 bases separating them. Germline loops: CDR1 MNHEY, CDR2 SVGAGI. DNA for the CDR3: TGTGCCAGCGGATCGGGGCGCGGCTACACCTTC. Translation: CASGSGRGYTF.

The chain couples TRBV27 to TRBJ2-7, with TRBD1 matching over 10 bases. This CDR3 contains 13 residues. J lost 6 bases, V lost 5 bases, and 4 bases had no gene match. In germline, CDR1 is MNHEY, CDR2 SMNVEV (reference sequence). The CDR3 loop reads CASSLRTGGEQYF. The CDR3 coding sequence is TGTGCCAGCAGTCTCCGGACAGGGGGCGAGCAGTACTTC.

The V call is TRBV14, the J call TRBJ2-1; 9 bases map to TRBD1. V shed 0 bases and J 8 bases; nucleotides not matched to a gene: 8. The CDR3 extends over 16 amino acids. Germline V CDR1 and CDR2: SGHDN, FVKESK. CDR3 nucleotide sequence: TGTGCCAGCAGCCAAGATCCCGGGACAGGGCACGATGAGCAGTTCTTC. Translating it yields CASSQDPGTGHDEQFF. Based on the CDR3 plus reference TRBV14 and TRBJ2-1, the full variable domain is EAGVTQFPSHSVIEKGQTVTLRCDPISGHDNLYWYRRVMGKEIKFLLHFVKESKQDESGMPNNRFLAERTGGTYSTLKVQPAELEDSGVYFCASSQDPGTGHDEQFFGPGTRLTVL.

This CDR3 is CASSGGNSHEQYF. CDR3 in DNA: TGTGCCAGCAGTGGGGGGAATAGCCACGAGCAGTACTTC. V and J are TRBV2 and TRBJ2-7, with D perhaps being TRBD1 or TRBD2 (5 bases each). Germline values: CDR1 SNHLY, CDR2 FYNNEI. Between the trimmed V and J ends, which lost 4 bases and 5 bases, there was a span of 12 bases. CDR3 size: 13 residues.

This rearrangement joins TRBV28 to TRBJ2-2, with 7 bases matching TRBD1. The junction had 8 bases not matched to a gene; V was cut back by 7 bases and J by 0 bases. In germline, CDR1 is MDHEN, CDR2 SYDVKM. The CDR3 totals 16 residues. CDR3 DNA sequence: TGTGCCAGCACCCTTTGGGGACAGCCGAACACCGGGGAGCTGTTTTTT. It is translated as CASTLWGQPNTGELFF.

This clonotype was seen a single time. The rearrangement joins TRBV4-1 to TRBJ1-1; D is ambiguous. Germline CDR1 is MGHRA and CDR2 is YSYEKL. The V and J ends lost 1 base and 0 bases respectively, with 6 bases between them. There are 14 residues in the CDR3. CDR3 sequence (DNA): TGCGCCAGCAGCCAAGGTTCGGTGAACACTGAAGCTTTCTTT. Protein product: CASSQGSVNTEAFF.

The V gene is TRBV20-1, the J gene TRBJ2-5; no reliable D call. CDR3 length: 14 residues. V lost 3 bases to trimming and J lost 0 bases, with 11 bases between them. Germline V gene sequence: CDR1 DFQATT, CDR2 SNEGSKA (reference sequence). In nucleotides, the CDR3 is TGCAGTGCTAGTTGGGCGAGGTACCAAGAGACCCAGTACTTC. Its protein product is CSASWARYQETQYF.

This chain joins TRBV7-8 and TRBJ2-7; either TRBD1 or TRBD2 may supply D (5 bases each). The V gene lost 5 bases and the J gene lost 3 bases, with 20 bases spanning the gap. The length of the CDR3 is 16 residues. The V gene's germline CDR1 is SGHVS and CDR2 FQNEAQ. The CDR3 region has the DNA TGTGCCAGCAGCCTAGACGGGGACGGACTGTTCTACGAGCAGTACTTC. It specifies CASSLDGDGLFYEQYF.

This clonotype has more than one count but fewer than ten. The rearrangement joins TRBV27 to TRBJ2-2; no clear D gene. V was cut by 5 bases and J by 3 bases, with 10 bases left in between. The CDR3 contains 14 residues. Germline CDR1 MNHEY, CDR2 SMNVEV (reference sequence). The CDR3 nucleotides read TGTGCCAGCAGTAGGCTAATCCACACCGGGGAGCTGTTTTTT. This gives the protein CASSRLIHTGELFF.

V gene TRBV9 combines with J gene TRBJ2-1, with unresolved D. The V end lost 6 bases, the J end lost 3 bases, and 16 bases lay between the germline ends. Germline loops: CDR1 SGDLS, CDR2 YYNGEE. The CDR3 has 15 amino acids. The CDR3 reads CASTPGPTLYNEQFF. CDR3 in DNA: TGTGCCAGCACCCCCGGACCCACACTCTACAATGAGCAGTTCTTC.

The chain couples TRBV29-1 to TRBJ2-3; D remains ambiguous. In germline, CDR1 is SQVTM, CDR2 ANQGSEA. The V end was cut by 7 bases, the J end by 2 bases, with 16 bases between. CDR3 length: 14 amino acids. The CDR3 loop is CSALPGSATDTQYF. The CDR3 coding sequence is TGCAGCGCCCTACCGGGCTCAGCCACAGATACGCAGTATTTT.

The V gene is TRBV27, the J gene TRBJ2-2; TRBD2 might be the D (5 bases). V was trimmed by 3 bases and J by 7 bases, leaving 6 bases between them. The germline CDR1 and CDR2 sequences are MNHEY and SMNVEV (reference sequence). The CDR3 covers 12 residues. The CDR3 here is CASSLRVGELFF. As DNA, the CDR3 is TGTGCCAGCAGTTTGCGGGTCGGGGAGCTGTTTTTT.

This chain connects TRBV29-1 to TRBJ2-7; D not certain. This CDR3 has 13 amino acids. Trimming cost V 6 bases and J 0 bases, with 12 bases left between them. Germline lookup yields CDR1 SQVTM and CDR2 ANQGSEA. In nucleotides, the CDR3 is TGCAGCGTGGTTTACAGCCACTCCTACGAGCAGTACTTC. This translates into CSVVYSHSYEQYF.

The chain joins TRBV6-1 to TRBJ2-5; tentatively, D is TRBD2 (5 bases). The CDR3 runs 17 residues. V was shortened by 6 bases and J by 5 bases, with 25 bases between the two germline ends. Germline assignment: CDR1 MNHNS and CDR2 SASEGT. The CDR3 loop is CASRLPGGGGRKETQYF. DNA of the CDR3: TGTGCCAGCAGACTCCCTGGAGGAGGAGGCAGGAAGGAGACCCAGTACTTC.

The chain combines TRBV7-9 with TRBJ1-1; no clear D gene. Per the germline V gene, CDR1 is SEHNR and CDR2 is FQNEAQ (reference sequence). The CDR3 spans 12 residues. With 5 bases removed from V and 4 bases from J, the gap between germline ends came to 8 bases. In DNA, the CDR3 is TGTGCCAGCAGCCCCACATTCACTGAAGCTTTCTTT. Protein sequence: CASSPTFTEAFF.

The V gene is TRBV10-2, the J gene TRBJ2-3; D perhaps matches TRBD2 (5 bases). Trimming cost V 7 bases and J 1 base, with 12 bases left between them. The CDR3 runs to 14 residues. The germline V gene has CDR1 WSHSY and CDR2 SAAADI. CDR3 coding DNA: TGCGCCAGCACCGAGGGAACAGGCACAGATACGCAGTATTTT. Residues: CASTEGTGTDTQYF.

V gene TRBV13 combines with J gene TRBJ1-3; possible D gene TRBD1, 5 bases. With 4 bases removed from V and 4 bases from J, the gap between germline ends came to 11 bases. Germline CDR1 reads PRHDT; CDR2 reads FYEKMQ (reference sequence). The CDR3 has 14 residues. CDR3 sequence: CASSSQGPGNTIYF. CDR3 in DNA: TGTGCCAGCAGCTCCCAGGGTCCAGGAAACACCATATATTTT.

This clonotype has more than one count but fewer than ten. This rearrangement joins TRBV3-1 to TRBJ2-5; D uncertain. Germline assignment: CDR1 LGHDT and CDR2 YNNKEL (reference sequence). The CDR3 runs 14 residues. Trimming took off 1 base at V and 0 bases at J, with 6 bases between the two ends. CDR3 residues: CASSQGADQETQYF. CDR3 nucleotides: TGTGCCAGCAGCCAAGGGGCAGACCAAGAGACCCAGTACTTC.